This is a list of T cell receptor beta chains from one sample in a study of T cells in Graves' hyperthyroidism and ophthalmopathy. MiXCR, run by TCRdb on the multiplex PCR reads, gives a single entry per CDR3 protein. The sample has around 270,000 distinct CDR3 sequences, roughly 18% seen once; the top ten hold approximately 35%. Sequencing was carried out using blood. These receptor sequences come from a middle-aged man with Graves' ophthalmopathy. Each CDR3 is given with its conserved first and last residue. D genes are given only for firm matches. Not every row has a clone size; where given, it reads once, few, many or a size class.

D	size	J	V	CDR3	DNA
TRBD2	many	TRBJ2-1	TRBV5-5	CASSLGGLAGGGNEQFF	TGTGCCAGCAGCTTGGGAGGACTAGCGGGAGGGGGCAATGAGCAGTTCTTC
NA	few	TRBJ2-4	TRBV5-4	CASSLGGGSRLGVQYF	TGTGCCAGCAGCTTGGGTGGGGGTAGCCGCCTTGGGGTTCAGTACTTC
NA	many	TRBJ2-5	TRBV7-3	CASPQETQYF	TGTGCCAGCCCTCAAGAGACCCAGTACTTC
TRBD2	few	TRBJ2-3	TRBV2	CANSDWASGGTDTQYF	TGTGCCAACAGTGATTGGGCTAGCGGGGGGACGGATACGCAGTATTTT
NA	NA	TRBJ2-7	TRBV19	CASSSTSTDYEQYF	TGTGCCAGTAGTTCAACTAGCACCGACTACGAGCAGTACTTC
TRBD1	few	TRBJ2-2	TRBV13	CASSPPDRAGTGELFF	TGTGCCAGCAGCCCTCCGGACAGGGCGGGCACCGGGGAGCTGTTTTTT
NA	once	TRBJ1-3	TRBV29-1	CSVSGTILGNTIYF	TGCAGCGTTTCCGGGACAATCCTTGGAAACACCATATATTTT
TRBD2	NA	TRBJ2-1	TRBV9	CASSTQRLAGGIEQFF	TGTGCCAGCAGCACCCAAAGACTAGCGGGAGGGATTGAGCAGTTCTTC
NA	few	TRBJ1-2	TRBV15	CATSNPFQGNYGYTF	TGTGCCACCAGCAACCCGTTTCAGGGTAACTATGGCTACACCTTC
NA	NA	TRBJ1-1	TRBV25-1	CASSEYKGVNTEAFF	TGTGCCAGCAGTGAATACAAAGGGGTGAACACTGAAGCTTTCTTT
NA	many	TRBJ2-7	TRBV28	CASSKGVRGLTYEQYF	TGTGCCAGCAGCAAAGGGGTACGGGGGCTGACCTACGAGCAGTACTTC
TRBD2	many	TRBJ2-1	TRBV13	CASSSRPGASGSSYNEQFF	TGTGCCAGCAGCTCCAGGCCAGGGGCTAGCGGGAGCTCCTACAATGAGCAGTTCTTC
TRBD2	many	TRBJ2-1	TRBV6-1	CASTDSGYADEQFF	TGTGCCAGCACAGATAGCGGGTACGCGGATGAGCAGTTCTTC
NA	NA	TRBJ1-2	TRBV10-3	CAISGAGNYGYTF	TGTGCCATCAGTGGAGCAGGGAACTATGGCTACACCTTC
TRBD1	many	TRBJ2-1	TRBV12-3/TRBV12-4	CASRKTGSNEQFF	TGTGCCAGCAGGAAGACAGGGAGCAATGAGCAGTTCTTC
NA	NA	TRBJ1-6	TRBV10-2	CASSDWTELSPLHF	TGCGCCAGCAGTGATTGGACAGAACTTTCACCCCTCCACTTT
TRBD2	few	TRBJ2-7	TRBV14	CASSKGLAATYEQYF	TGTGCCAGCAGCAAGGGACTAGCGGCTACCTACGAGCAGTACTTC
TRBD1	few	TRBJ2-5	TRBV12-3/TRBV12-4	CASSLETGQGGYTQYF	TGTGCCAGCAGTTTGGAGACGGGACAGGGGGGGTACACCCAGTACTTC
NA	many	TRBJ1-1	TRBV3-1	CASSQAAGGNEAFF	TGTGCCAGCAGCCAAGCCGCGGGGGGAAACGAAGCTTTCTTT
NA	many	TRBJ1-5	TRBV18	CASSPPGWDQPQHF	TGTGCCAGCTCACCCCCGGGGTGGGATCAGCCCCAGCATTTT
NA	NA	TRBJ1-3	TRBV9	CASSVEKFGNTIYF	TGTGCCAGCAGCGTAGAAAAGTTCGGAAACACCATATATTTT
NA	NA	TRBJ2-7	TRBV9	CASSATGGVTYEQYF	TGTGCCAGCAGCGCCACCGGAGGGGTAACCTACGAGCAGTACTTC
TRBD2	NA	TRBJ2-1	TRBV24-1	CATNKPSGRALEQFF	TGTGCCACCAACAAGCCTAGCGGGAGGGCCCTTGAGCAGTTCTTC
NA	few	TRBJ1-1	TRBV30	CAWSPRDTRPGGEAFF	TGTGCCTGGAGTCCCAGGGACACACGACCGGGCGGTGAAGCTTTCTTT
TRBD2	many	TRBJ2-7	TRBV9	CASSVGVGLASNYEQYF	TGTGCCAGCAGCGTAGGCGTGGGACTAGCGTCAAACTACGAGCAGTACTTC
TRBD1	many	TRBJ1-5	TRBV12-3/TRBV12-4	CASSVDRAGQPQHF	TGTGCCAGCAGTGTCGACAGGGCGGGACAGCCCCAGCATTTT
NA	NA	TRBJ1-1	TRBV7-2	CASSHGALSRGTEAFF	TGTGCCAGCAGCCATGGGGCTCTTAGCCGAGGCACTGAAGCTTTCTTT
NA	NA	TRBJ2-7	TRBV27	CASSERRLPRRSYEQYF	TGTGCCAGCAGTGAGAGACGGCTACCCCGCCGGTCCTACGAGCAGTACTTC
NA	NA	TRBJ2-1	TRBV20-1	CSAQRDCRYNEQFF	TGCAGTGCCCAACGGGACTGCCGATACAATGAGCAGTTCTTC
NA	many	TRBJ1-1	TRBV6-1	CASNTGGMNTEAFF	TGTGCCAGCAACACAGGAGGGATGAACACTGAAGCTTTCTTT
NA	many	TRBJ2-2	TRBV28	CASMRPTTGELFF	TGTGCCAGCATGAGGCCTACCACCGGGGAGCTGTTTTTT
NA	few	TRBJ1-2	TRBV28	CASSFSGSGAGGYTF	TGTGCCAGCAGTTTCAGCGGGAGTGGAGCTGGTGGCTACACCTTC
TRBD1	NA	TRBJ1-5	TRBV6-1	CATGQGYDQPQHF	TGTGCCACTGGACAGGGTTACGATCAGCCCCAGCATTTT
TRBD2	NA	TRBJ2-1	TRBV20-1	CSTPGTSDGYNEQFF	TGCAGCACCCCCGGGACTAGCGACGGGTACAATGAGCAGTTCTTC
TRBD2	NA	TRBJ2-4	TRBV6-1	CASSEGGGGPQNIQYF	TGTGCCAGCAGTGAAGGCGGGGGGGGCCCCCAAAACATTCAGTACTTC
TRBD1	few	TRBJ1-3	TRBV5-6	CASSFNRGGGSPIYF	TGTGCCAGCAGCTTTAACAGGGGAGGAGGGTCACCCATATATTTT
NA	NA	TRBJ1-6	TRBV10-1	CASSEVAGPLHF	TGCGCCAGCAGTGAAGTGGCGGGACCCCTCCACTTT
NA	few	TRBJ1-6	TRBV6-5	CASSYNPKESYSPLHF	TGTGCCAGCAGTTACAACCCTAAGGAATCATATTCACCCCTCCACTTT
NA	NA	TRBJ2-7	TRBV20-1	CSARDRDEGVRYEQYF	TGCAGTGCTAGAGATCGTGATGAGGGGGTGAGGTACGAGCAGTACTTC
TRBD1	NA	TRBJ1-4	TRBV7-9	CASSLDRGRLIEKLFF	TGTGCCAGCAGCCTGGACAGGGGGCGTCTTATTGAAAAACTGTTTTTT
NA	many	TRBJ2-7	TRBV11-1	CASSFAGSMNEQYF	TGTGCCAGCAGCTTCGCAGGGAGCATGAACGAGCAGTACTTC
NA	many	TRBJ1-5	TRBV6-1	CASRSRGSYNQPQHF	TGTGCCAGCAGATCCCGCGGTAGCTACAATCAGCCCCAGCATTTT
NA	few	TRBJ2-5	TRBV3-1	CASSPGPTETQYF	TGTGCCAGCAGCCCAGGACCGACAGAGACCCAGTACTTC
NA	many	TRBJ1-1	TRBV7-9	CASSLAQVNTEAFF	TGTGCCAGCAGCTTAGCCCAGGTGAACACTGAAGCTTTCTTT
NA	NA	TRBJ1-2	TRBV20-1	CSARVASNYGYTF	TGCAGTGCTAGAGTAGCTTCTAACTATGGCTACACCTTC
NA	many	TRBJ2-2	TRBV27	CASSPPQTGTGELFF	TGTGCCAGCAGTCCGCCCCAGACAGGAACCGGGGAGCTGTTTTTT
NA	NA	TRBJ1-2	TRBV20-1	CSAGRGDGYTF	TGCAGTGCTGGGAGGGGAGATGGCTACACCTTC
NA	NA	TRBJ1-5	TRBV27	CASSYNQPQHF	TGTGCCAGCAGTTATAATCAGCCCCAGCATTTT
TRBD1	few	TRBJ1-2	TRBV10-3	CAIRWDSNTNGYTF	TGTGCCATCCGATGGGACAGTAACACGAATGGCTACACCTTC
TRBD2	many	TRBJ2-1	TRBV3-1	CASSQVRTRGEQFF	TGTGCCAGCAGCCAAGTAAGGACTAGAGGTGAGCAGTTCTTC
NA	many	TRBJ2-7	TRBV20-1	CSARAESSYEQYF	TGCAGTGCTAGAGCGGAGAGCTCCTACGAGCAGTACTTC
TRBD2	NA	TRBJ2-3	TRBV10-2	CASSDSTSGRTTDTQYF	TGCGCCAGCAGTGACTCGACTAGCGGGAGAACGACAGATACGCAGTATTTT
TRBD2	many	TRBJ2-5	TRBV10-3	CAISESNNGGTRETQYF	TGTGCCATCAGTGAGTCGAACAACGGGGGGACCAGGGAGACCCAGTACTTC
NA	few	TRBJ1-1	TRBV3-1	CASSQPLAGGNTEAFF	TGTGCCAGCAGCCAACCTCTGGCGGGAGGGAACACTGAAGCTTTCTTT
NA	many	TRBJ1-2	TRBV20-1	CSATEARGIGYGYTF	TGCAGTGCCACAGAAGCTCGGGGAATCGGCTATGGCTACACCTTC
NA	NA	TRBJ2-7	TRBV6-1	CASSVSFSYEQYF	TGTGCCAGCAGTGTGAGCTTCTCCTACGAGCAGTACTTC
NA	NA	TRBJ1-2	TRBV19	CASSNKDRPGNLYGYTF	TGTGCCAGTAGTAACAAGGATCGTCCAGGGAATCTGTATGGCTACACCTTC